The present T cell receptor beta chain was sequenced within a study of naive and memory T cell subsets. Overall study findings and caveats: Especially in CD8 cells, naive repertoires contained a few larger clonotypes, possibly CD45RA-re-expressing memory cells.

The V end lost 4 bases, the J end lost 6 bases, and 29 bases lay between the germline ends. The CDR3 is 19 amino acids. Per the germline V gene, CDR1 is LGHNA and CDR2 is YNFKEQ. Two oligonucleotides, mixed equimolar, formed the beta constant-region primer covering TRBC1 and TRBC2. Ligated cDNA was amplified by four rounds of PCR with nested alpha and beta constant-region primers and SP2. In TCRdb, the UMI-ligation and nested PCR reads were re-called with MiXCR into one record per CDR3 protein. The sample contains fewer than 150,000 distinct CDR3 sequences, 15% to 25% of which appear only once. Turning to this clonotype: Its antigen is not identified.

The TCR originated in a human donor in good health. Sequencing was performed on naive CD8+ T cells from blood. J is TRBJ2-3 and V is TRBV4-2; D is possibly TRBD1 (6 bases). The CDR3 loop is CASSLQQGIGISKRDTQYF. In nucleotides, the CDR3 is TGTGCCAGCAGCCTCCAACAGGGAATCGGAATTAGTAAGCGGGATACGCAGTATTTT.